Following are 24 T cell receptor beta chains from one sample sequenced in a study of cytotoxic CD8 clonotypes in ibrutinib-treated CLL. The data were produced by immunoSEQ multiplex PCR, yet TCRdb's version contains in-frame clones alone and is incomplete. The table includes about 160,000 clones, over 65% detected once. The material sequenced was PBMCs, taken after 12 months of ibrutinib treatment. Source of these receptors: a human donor with chronic lymphocytic leukemia.

The V call is TRBV9, the J call TRBJ1-6; D gene unclear. The germline V and J ends were trimmed by 3 bases and 10 bases, with 14 bases remaining between them. The germline gives CDR1 SGDLS, CDR2 YYNGEE. CDR3 length: 14 residues. Here the CDR3 reads CASSGEGIGSPLHF. As DNA, the CDR3 is TGTGCCAGCAGCGGGGAGGGAATAGGATCACCCCTCCACTTT.

This chain joins TRBV19 and TRBJ1-2, with D possibly TRBD1 on 6 matching bases. The ends were cut back, 10 bases at V and 4 bases at J, with 13 bases in the middle. Germline CDR1 is LNHDA and CDR2 is SQIVND (reference sequence). This CDR3 contains 12 residues. The CDR3 region is CATTDRIYGYTF. Here the CDR3 DNA reads TGTGCCACCACCGACAGGATCTATGGCTACACCTTC. Drawing the rest from reference TRBV19 and TRBJ1-2, the complete variable domain is DGGITQSPKYLFRKEGQNVTLSCEQNLNHDAMYWYRQDPGQGLRLIYYSQIVNDFQKGDIAEGYSVSREKKESFPLTVTSAQKNPTAFYLCATTDRIYGYTFGSGTRLTVV.

The genes are TRBV19 and TRBJ2-3; D perhaps matches TRBD2 (7 bases). Germline CDR1 and CDR2: LNHDA and SQIVND (reference sequence). Trimming took off 5 bases at V and 2 bases at J, with 11 bases between the two ends. The CDR3 consists of 14 residues. CDR3 in amino acids: CASSSRGHTDTQYF. The CDR3 DNA follows: TGTGCCAGTAGTTCGCGGGGGCACACAGATACGCAGTATTTT.

The chain uses TRBV18 and TRBJ1-4; 8 positions agree with TRBD1. The J segment lost 6 bases and the V segment lost 3 bases, leaving 0 bases of the junction unmatched. The CDR3 loop spans 13 amino acids. Germline V CDR1 and CDR2: KGHSH, LQKENI. The CDR3 reads CASSPGQDEKLFF. The CDR3 DNA reads as TGTGCCAGCTCACCGGGACAGGATGAAAAACTGTTTTTT.

The gene calls are TRBV9 and TRBJ2-7; 8 nucleotides match TRBD1. This CDR3 has 14 amino acids. Germline V gene lookup returns CDR1 SGDLS and CDR2 YYNGEE. The ends lost 3 bases at V and 7 bases at J; junction bases unmatched: 9. CDR3 nucleotides: TGTGCCAGCAGCGCGATATCTGACAGGGGAGAGCAGTACTTC. Encoded protein: CASSAISDRGEQYF.

This chain uses TRBV21-1 with TRBJ2-7; the table assigns TRBD2, which was not confirmed against the DNA. TRBV21-1 is tagged as a pseudogene. The CDR3 is 12 residues long. As DNA, the CDR3 is TGTGCCAGCAGCGAGGAAGGCTACGAGCAGTACTTC. Residues: CASSEEGYEQYF.

This chain links TRBV7-3 with TRBJ2-1; TRBD2 might be the D (6 bases). Germline V gives CDR1 SGHTA, CDR2 FQGTGA. The CDR3 consists of 15 residues. With 5 bases removed from V and 0 bases from J, the gap between germline ends came to 11 bases. In DNA, the CDR3 is TGTGCCAGCAGCATCGGACTAAGCTCCTACAATGAGCAGTTCTTC. Encoded protein: CASSIGLSSYNEQFF.

The chain carries TRBV2 and TRBJ1-5, with D unresolved. Germline CDR1 reads SNHLY; CDR2 reads FYNNEI. The germline V and J ends were trimmed by 7 bases and 3 bases, with 13 bases remaining between them. The CDR3 runs to 14 residues. The CDR3 DNA reads as TGTGCCAGCAACATGGGCGGATCCAATCAGCCCCAGCATTTT. Translated: CASNMGGSNQPQHF. The full variable domain, rest sourced from reference TRBV2 and TRBJ1-5, is EPEVTQTPSHQVTQMGQEVILRCVPISNHLYFYWYRQILGQKVEFLVSFYNNEISEKSEIFDDQFSVERPDGSNFTLKIRSTKLEDSAMYFCASNMGGSNQPQHFGDGTRLSIL.

The chain is built from TRBV7-8 and TRBJ1-2; D is undetermined. Germline V gives CDR1 SGHVS, CDR2 FQNEAQ. The V end was cut by 1 base, the J end by 2 bases, with 8 bases between. The CDR3 extends over 14 amino acids. The CDR3 here is CASSLVLGNYGYTF. The CDR3 bases are TGTGCCAGCAGCTTAGTGTTAGGGAACTATGGCTACACCTTC.

The rearrangement joins TRBV5-8 to TRBJ2-3; 11 nucleotides agree with TRBD2. The CDR3 spans 16 residues. The V segment lost 4 bases and the J segment 1 base; nucleotides outside the gene matches: 5. Germline assignment: CDR1 SGHTS and CDR2 YDEGEE. The DNA of the CDR3 is TGTGCCAGCAGCCCCCTTAGCGGGAGGGGCACAGATACGCAGTATTTT. As protein: CASSPLSGRGTDTQYF.

The J gene is TRBJ1-2, the V gene TRBV7-2, with TRBD1 matching 9 bases. The CDR3 spans 13 residues. V lost 6 bases and J lost 7; bases outside the gene matches: 6. In germline, CDR1 is SGHTA, CDR2 FQGNSA. The CDR3 loop reads CASRETGGGGYTF. CDR3 DNA sequence: TGTGCCAGCAGGGAGACAGGGGGGGGTGGCTACACCTTC.

The chain couples TRBV7-6 to TRBJ1-2, with D unclear. The CDR3 runs 13 residues. Trimming cost V 5 bases and J 5 bases, with 12 bases left between them. Germline V gene sequence: CDR1 SGHVS, CDR2 FNYEAQ. The CDR3 nucleotides read TGTGCCAGCAGCCCGCCGACTGAGTATGGCTACACCTTC. This translates into CASSPPTEYGYTF.

The chain combines TRBV21-1 with TRBJ2-1; the table's D call, TRBD1, was not checked against the DNA. TRBV21-1 is a listed pseudogene. The CDR3 loop spans 13 amino acids. The CDR3 nucleotides read TGTGCCAGCAGCAGGGGGCCCTACAATGAGCAGTTCTTC. Translated, it gives CASSRGPYNEQFF.

The chain links TRBV9 to TRBJ2-1; D could derive from TRBD1 or TRBD2 (5 bases each). Trimming left V 0 bases short and J 9 bases short, with 16 bases between. Germline lookup yields CDR1 SGDLS and CDR2 YYNGEE. The CDR3 loop spans 15 amino acids. CDR3 residues: CASSVGGKDGGEQFF. CDR3 nucleotides: TGTGCCAGCAGCGTAGGAGGGAAGGATGGGGGTGAGCAGTTCTTC.

The gene calls are TRBV27 and TRBJ2-2, with 7 bases fitting TRBD1. The V and J ends lost 6 bases and 1 base, in that order; junction bases with no gene match: 5. Germline CDR1 MNHEY, CDR2 SMNVEV (reference sequence). The CDR3 contains 15 residues. The CDR3 bases are TGTGCCAGCAGGGAACGACAGGGGAACACCGGGGAGCTGTTTTTT. Its protein is CASRERQGNTGELFF.

Notes on this clone: Other DNA sequences in the sample encode the same CDR3. V gene TRBV5-1 combines with J gene TRBJ1-1; D is ambiguous. Germline CDR1 and CDR2: SGHRS and YFSETQ. The CDR3 is 13 amino acids. Trimming stripped 0 bases from V and 2 bases from J, with 5 bases between. The CDR3 spells CASSLGRNTEAFF. The CDR3, as DNA: TGCGCCAGCAGCTTGGGCAGAAACACTGAAGCTTTCTTT. The variable domain in full, with the rest retrieved from reference TRBV5-1 and TRBJ1-1, is KAGVTQTPRYLIKTRGQQVTLSCSPISGHRSVSWYQQTPGQGLQFLFEYFSETQRNKGNFPGRFSGRQFSNSRSEMNVSTLELGDSALYLCASSLGRNTEAFFGQGTRLTVV.

This chain connects TRBV28 to TRBJ2-5, with D perhaps matching TRBD1 (7 bases). Between the trimmed V and J ends, which lost 7 bases and 6 bases, there was a span of 21 bases. The germline V gene encodes CDR1 MDHEN and CDR2 SYDVKM. This CDR3 has 15 amino acids. DNA of the CDR3: TGTGCCAGCACCCTCTCCGGCAGGGGGAGGCAGACCCAGTACTTC. It specifies CASTLSGRGRQTQYF.

The DNA of the CDR3 is TGTGCCAGCAGCCCTAGGGGGACACAAAAAGAGACCCAGTACTTC. Protein sequence: CASSPRGTQKETQYF. This chain connects TRBV5-4 to TRBJ2-5; TRBD1 is a possible D gene (6 bases). Germline values: CDR1 SGHNT, CDR2 YYREEE (reference sequence). This CDR3 spans 15 amino acids. V was cut by 4 bases and J by 3 bases, with 16 bases left in between.

CDR3 DNA sequence: TGTGCCAGCAGCCTAGACAGCTATGGCTACACCTTC. Translating it yields CASSLDSYGYTF. The J gene is TRBJ1-2, the V gene TRBV7-9; D perhaps matches TRBD1 (5 bases). Between the trimmed V and J ends, which lost 5 bases and 4 bases, there was a span of 8 bases. The CDR3 extends over 12 amino acids. In germline, CDR1 is SEHNR, CDR2 FQNEAQ (reference sequence). Filled out from reference TRBV7-9 and TRBJ1-2, the complete variable domain reads DTGVSQNPRHKITKRGQNVTFRCDPISEHNRLYWYRQTLGQGPEFLTYFQNEAQLEKSRLLSDRFSAERPKGSFSTLEIQRTEQGDSAMYLCASSLDSYGYTFGSGTRLTVV.

This clone was counted a few times. CDR3 bases: TGTGCCAGCAGGGTGACTAGCGGGAGGTATAACGAGCAGTACTTC. Its protein product is CASRVTSGRYNEQYF. This sequence joins TRBV28 and TRBJ2-7, with TRBD2 identical over 13 bases. The V and J ends lost 6 bases and 5 bases, in that order; junction bases with no gene match: 7. The CDR3 extends over 15 amino acids. CDR1 is MDHEN, CDR2 SYDVKM, per germline.

The rearrangement joins TRBV20-1 to TRBJ2-1; D unresolved. Germline V lookup: CDR1 DFQATT, CDR2 SNEGSKA (reference sequence). The V end was cut by 4 bases, the J end by 10 bases, with 11 bases between. This CDR3 spans 11 amino acids. The CDR3 loop reads CSAKVVKEQFF. For the CDR3, the DNA is TGCAGTGCTAAAGTAGTGAAAGAGCAGTTCTTC.

This clone was seen more than once but under ten times. J is TRBJ2-1 and V is TRBV4-3; 7 bases agree with TRBD2. The CDR3 loop spans 17 amino acids. Per the germline V gene, CDR1 is LGHNA and CDR2 is YSLEER. After removal of 2 bases from V and 4 bases from J, the junction contained 11 bases not matched to a gene. The DNA of the CDR3 is TGCGCCAGCAGCCAAACGGGACGGGGGGAGGGGTACAATGAGCAGTTCTTC. Encoded protein: CASSQTGRGEGYNEQFF.

V is TRBV28 and J is TRBJ2-3; TRBD1 aligns across 9 bases. The ends lost 6 bases at V and 2 bases at J; junction bases unmatched: 6. This CDR3 contains 15 residues. Germline lookup yields CDR1 MDHEN and CDR2 SYDVKM. The CDR3 protein is CASSPGTGLTDTQYF. CDR3 in DNA: TGTGCCAGCAGCCCGGGGACAGGGCTCACAGATACGCAGTATTTT.

CDR3 sequence (DNA): TGTGCCAGCAGCCCAGGGGGGGACAACTATGGCTACACCTTC. It specifies CASSPGGDNYGYTF. The chain has TRBV7-9 and TRBJ1-2; 7 bases agree with TRBD1. Per the germline V gene, CDR1 is SEHNR and CDR2 is FQNEAQ (reference sequence). The ends lost 5 bases at V and 2 bases at J; junction bases unmatched: 5. The CDR3 sequence is 14 residues long.